The T cell receptor (beta chain) described here comes from a study of radiotherapy plus CTLA-4 blockade in lung cancer. Background on the study: Of all patients, around 19% responded objectively and approximately 31% showed disease control.

Repertoires were generated with immunoSEQ multiplex PCR, while TCRdb's copy carries only in-frame clones and drops some. The table has about 49,000 clones, roughly 88% seen once. Patients had chemo-refractory metastatic non-small-cell lung cancer and received focal radiation plus CTLA-4 blockade that used ipilimumab. Sequences were derived from peripheral blood, sampled from a patient treated with radiotherapy plus ipilimumab. The source is a human donor with non-small cell lung cancer whose response to radiotherapy plus ipilimumab could not be evaluated.

CDR3 region: CASTERGGFAEAFF. In nucleotides, the CDR3 is TGTGCCAGTACCGAAAGGGGGGGATTCGCTGAAGCTTTCTTT. V usage is TRBV19 and J usage is TRBJ1-1; weak D call: TRBD1 (6 bases). Deletions cut 7 bases from V and 6 bases from J, with 18 bases between. The germline gives CDR1 LNHDA, CDR2 SQIVND (reference sequence). This CDR3 region has 14 residues.